Below, 27 T cell receptor beta chains from the same sample are listed, as sequenced in a study of human T cells and chemical hapten exposure. Time point denoted: patch test 3, about 24 weeks after DPC sensitization. The treatment was: therapeutic diphenylcyclopropenone sensitization with weekly scalp DPC. One entry per CDR3 protein, called by TCRdb with MiXCR from the RACE reads. This table has 150,000 to 200,000 distinct CDR3 sequences, more than 20% appearing once. The sample here was whole blood, taken in connection with sensitization to the hapten diphenylcyclopropenone (DPC). Receptors were obtained from a woman in her 40s with alopecia areata. Some clones in this sample may be carry-over from other donors' samples.

This chain joins TRBV27 and TRBJ1-5; D gene uncertain. Germline lookup yields CDR1 MNHEY and CDR2 SMNVEV (reference sequence). The CDR3 extends over 15 amino acids. The ends were cut back, 3 bases at V and 3 bases at J, with 12 bases in the middle. CDR3 amino acids: CASSLGHGYNQPQHF. The CDR3 DNA follows: TGTGCCAGCAGTTTGGGCCACGGTTACAATCAGCCCCAGCATTTT.

The chain combines TRBV2 with TRBJ1-2, with D possibly matching TRBD1 (6 bases). V was shortened by 1 base and J by 3 bases, with 6 bases between the two germline ends. The CDR3 totals 13 residues. Germline V lookup: CDR1 SNHLY, CDR2 FYNNEI. CDR3 coding DNA: TGTGCCAGCAGTGAAGACAGGGACTATGGCTACACCTTC. Protein sequence: CASSEDRDYGYTF.

The gene calls are TRBV18 and TRBJ2-2, with D tentatively TRBD1 (6 bases). Germline V gene sequence: CDR1 KGHSH, CDR2 LQKENI. This CDR3 region has 13 residues. The germline V and J ends were trimmed by 5 bases and 6 bases, with 10 bases remaining between them. The CDR3 DNA reads TGTGCCAGCTCAGAAAGACAGGCCGGGGAGCTGTTTTTT. It translates to CASSERQAGELFF.

The J gene is TRBJ1-6, the V gene TRBV10-3; 9 nucleotides agree with TRBD1. CDR3 size: 16 residues. V shed 3 bases and J 4 bases; nucleotides not matched to a gene: 4. Germline CDR1 is ENHRY and CDR2 is SYGVKD. CDR3 loop: CAISEQGAQYNSPLHF. DNA for the CDR3: TGTGCCATCAGTGAACAGGGGGCGCAGTATAATTCACCCCTCCACTTT.

A few counts support this clonotype. The rearrangement links TRBV7-2 to TRBJ2-5; possible D gene TRBD2, 6 bases. Germline V gene lookup returns CDR1 SGHTA and CDR2 FQGNSA. The germline V and J ends were trimmed by 7 bases and 4 bases, with 19 bases remaining between them. The CDR3 loop spans 15 amino acids. CDR3 in DNA: TGTGCCAGCACCACGGGCCGGGGAGGTCGAGAGACCCAGTACTTC. It codes for CASTTGRGGRETQYF.

The chain employs TRBV6-2 or TRBV6-3 and TRBJ2-3; 7 nucleotides agree with TRBD2. There are 13 residues in the CDR3. V dropped 8 bases and J dropped 1; count of bases not matched to a gene: 3. The germline V gene encodes CDR1 MNHEY and CDR2 SVGEGT. The CDR3 coding sequence is TGTGCCAGCGTGCTAGCGGGCACAGATACGCAGTATTTT. Amino acid sequence: CASVLAGTDTQYF.

The chain has TRBV7-2 and TRBJ2-4; D is unclear. This CDR3 spans 14 amino acids. With 2 bases removed from V and 0 bases from J, the gap between germline ends came to 5 bases. CDR1 is SGHTA, CDR2 FQGNSA, per germline. The chain's CDR3 is CASSLREAKNIQYF. CDR3 in DNA: TGTGCCAGCAGCTTAAGGGAAGCCAAAAACATTCAGTACTTC.

This clonotype has only a few counts. This chain links TRBV28 with TRBJ1-5, with D maybe TRBD1 (5 bases). This CDR3 has 14 residues. Germline CDR1 is MDHEN and CDR2 is SYDVKM. The ends were cut back, 8 bases at V and 3 bases at J, with 14 bases in the middle. The CDR3 nucleotides read TGTGCCAGCCGAGGTGCGGGGCCCAATCAGCCCCAGCATTTT. Encoded protein: CASRGAGPNQPQHF.

This clonotype was found a few times. This rearrangement joins TRBV5-1 to TRBJ2-1; 10 bases align to TRBD2. Germline CDR1 and CDR2: SGHRS and YFSETQ. The CDR3 runs to 16 residues. The J segment lost 9 bases and the V segment lost 0 bases, leaving 9 bases of the junction unmatched. CDR3 amino acids: CASSLASSGRQSEQFF. Written as DNA, the CDR3 is TGCGCCAGCAGCTTGGCGAGTAGCGGGAGGCAAAGTGAGCAGTTCTTC.

This clonotype has only a few counts. The V and J genes are TRBV18 and TRBJ2-2; D is possibly TRBD1 (5 bases). Germline V gene lookup returns CDR1 KGHSH and CDR2 LQKENI. This CDR3 is built from 13 residues. V lost 3 bases to trimming and J lost 9 bases, with 11 bases between them. CDR3 DNA: TGTGCCAGCTCACCGGACAACTACCGGGAGCTGTTTTTT. Translating gives CASSPDNYRELFF.

This clonotype was seen a few times. This sequence joins TRBV7-2 and TRBJ2-3; the match to TRBD1 covers 7 bases. CDR1 and CDR2 (germline): SGHTA, FQGNSA. Germline trimming cut 5 bases from V and 4 bases from J; bases unmatched to any gene: 12. This CDR3 is 16 amino acids long. This chain's CDR3 is CASSLTRGRFADTQYF. The CDR3 coding sequence is TGTGCCAGCAGCCTGACGAGGGGGCGGTTTGCAGATACGCAGTATTTT.

This rearrangement joins TRBV15 to TRBJ2-2, with 8 bases matching TRBD1. Germline V CDR1 and CDR2: LNHNV, YYDKDF (reference sequence). After removal of 0 bases from V and 7 bases from J, the junction contained 7 bases not matched to a gene. CDR3 size: 16 residues. The CDR3 nucleotides read TGTGCCACCAGCAGAGACCGGACAGGGTACGGCGGGGAGCTGTTTTTT. This encodes CATSRDRTGYGGELFF.

This clonotype was picked up a small number of times. This chain joins TRBV29-1 and TRBJ2-3; the match to TRBD1 covers 8 bases. Unmatched junction bases numbered 8, after V lost 2 bases and J lost 10 bases. This CDR3 contains 13 residues. The germline V gene encodes CDR1 SQVTM and CDR2 ANQGSEA. The chain's CDR3 is CSVELQGARSQYF. As DNA, the CDR3 is TGCAGCGTTGAACTTCAGGGGGCCAGGTCGCAGTATTTT.

This clonotype was seen repeatedly, ten times or more. The V gene is TRBV5-5, the J gene TRBJ1-2, with D unresolved. The V gene's germline CDR1 is SGHKS and CDR2 YYEKEE (reference sequence). The CDR3 extends over 14 amino acids. V was cut by 6 bases and J by 8 bases, with 20 bases left in between. CDR3 coding DNA: TGTGCCAGCACCCGTCGGACCGGCTTGGAAGGCTACACCTTC. Amino acids: CASTRRTGLEGYTF.

This rearrangement joins TRBV7-9 to TRBJ2-7; no definite D call. The V end was cut by 1 base, the J end by 0 bases, with 7 bases between. The CDR3 spans 14 residues. The germline CDR1 and CDR2 sequences are SEHNR and FQNEAQ (reference sequence). The CDR3 reads CASSLDLSSYEQYF. CDR3 coding DNA: TGTGCCAGCAGCTTAGACCTGAGCTCCTACGAGCAGTACTTC.

This clonotype was counted at least ten times. The rearrangement uses TRBV4-3 and TRBJ2-2; D ambiguous. Trimming pared 0 bases from V and 2 bases from J, leaving 7 bases between. CDR1 is LGHNA and CDR2 is YSLEER in the germline V gene. This CDR3 region has 15 residues. This CDR3 reads CASSQELPNTGELFF. The DNA for the CDR3 is TGCGCCAGCAGCCAAGAGCTCCCTAACACCGGGGAGCTGTTTTTT.

J is TRBJ2-7 and V is TRBV6-5, with 10 bases fitting TRBD1. Trimming took 6 bases from V and 6 from J; bases not matched to a gene: 17. There are 17 residues in the CDR3. Germline V gene data show CDR1 as MNHEY and CDR2 as SVGAGI. The CDR3 sequence: CASSSPQPGQGRVEQYF. As DNA, the CDR3 is TGTGCCAGCAGCTCACCTCAGCCGGGACAGGGGAGGGTCGAGCAGTACTTC.

The CDR3 sequence is CASSLAPTYGYTF. The DNA for the CDR3 is TGTGCCAGCAGCTTAGCGCCCACCTATGGCTACACCTTC. This chain uses TRBV7-2 with TRBJ1-2; D gene unclear. CDR1 is SGHTA, CDR2 FQGNSA, per germline. The CDR3 has 13 amino acids. V lost 0 bases, J lost 4 bases, and 6 bases lay in between.

The chain employs TRBV20-1 and TRBJ2-2; D might be TRBD1 or TRBD2, each matching 5 bases. V was pared by 3 bases and J by 7 bases, with 15 bases between. Germline-derived CDR1 and CDR2 are DFQATT and SNEGSKA (reference sequence). CDR3 length equals 14 residues. This chain's CDR3 is CSASTGGTVGELFF. CDR3 nucleotide sequence: TGCAGTGCTAGTACTGGGGGAACGGTCGGGGAGCTGTTTTTT.

This clonotype has a count of ten or more. This CDR3 is CASSLGGGNEQFF. The DNA for the CDR3 is TGTGCCAGCAGCTTAGGGGGAGGCAATGAGCAGTTCTTC. This chain links TRBV7-2 with TRBJ2-1; possible D gene TRBD2, 6 bases. This CDR3 has 13 amino acids. V was shortened by 1 base and J by 6 bases, with 7 bases between the two germline ends. Germline V gene data show CDR1 as SGHTA and CDR2 as FQGNSA.

The chain is built from TRBV4-3 and TRBJ2-1; D may be TRBD1 or TRBD2 (5 bases each). Germline V lookup: CDR1 LGHNA, CDR2 YSLEER. The length of the CDR3 is 16 residues. The V end lost 1 base, the J end lost 7 bases, and 17 bases lay between the germline ends. The DNA for the CDR3 is TGCGCCAGCAGCCAAGGATGGGGGACGGGATCGAATGAGCAGTTCTTC. Translated: CASSQGWGTGSNEQFF.

In this sample, this clonotype turned up a few times. The chain couples TRBV21-1 to TRBJ2-2; TRBD2 was called by the table and not checked on the DNA. TRBV21-1 is shown as a pseudogene. The CDR3 consists of 15 residues. CDR3 residues: CASSTLAGNTGELFF. CDR3 DNA sequence: TGTGCCAGCAGTACGCTAGCGGGGAACACCGGGGAGCTGTTTTTT.

The V call is TRBV7-2, the J call TRBJ2-7, with a possible D match to TRBD1 (5 bases). CDR1 SGHTA and CDR2 FQGNSA come from the germline V gene. V was pared by 5 bases and J by 4 bases, with 18 bases between. There are 15 residues in the CDR3. The CDR3 DNA sequence: TGTGCCAGCAGCAGAACAGGACACGCTATATACGAGCAGTACTTC. Its protein is CASSRTGHAIYEQYF.

Of note for this clonotype: One end of the junction varies from germline; a read error may be responsible. The chain is built from TRBV6-1 and TRBJ1-1, with D unresolved. The CDR3 has 14 amino acids. CDR1 is MNHNS, CDR2 SASEGT, per germline. CDR3 amino acids: CANSEVTGTLIAFF. The DNA of the CDR3 is TGTGCCAACAGTGAAGTGACGGGAACACTGATTGCTTTCTTT.

This clonotype was counted between two and nine times. The DNA for the CDR3 is TGTGCCACCAGCACAAAAGACGGGACTGAAGCTTTCTTT. Residues: CATSTKDGTEAFF. The J gene is TRBJ1-1, the V gene TRBV15; D gene ambiguous. This CDR3 is built from 13 residues. The germline gives CDR1 LNHNV, CDR2 YYDKDF (reference sequence). V shed 4 bases and J shed 5 bases, with 11 bases lying between them. Full variable domain (rest looked up from reference TRBV15 and TRBJ1-1): DAMVIQNPRYQVTQFGKPVTLSCSQTLNHNVMYWYQQKSSQAPKLLFHYYDKDFNNEADTPDNFQSRRPNTSFCFLDIRSPGLGDTAMYLCATSTKDGTEAFFGQGTRLTVV.

This clonotype was recorded a few times. The rearrangement links TRBV4-1 to TRBJ1-6, with D unclear. CDR3 length equals 14 residues. V was clipped by 0 bases and J by 7 bases, with 7 bases between them. Germline-derived CDR1 and CDR2 are MGHRA and YSYEKL. CDR3 protein: CASSQEGINSPLHF. The CDR3 DNA reads TGCGCCAGCAGCCAAGAAGGGATCAATTCACCCCTCCACTTT.

There are a few counts of this clonotype. The J gene is TRBJ2-1, the V gene TRBV6-5; 13 positions match TRBD2. This CDR3 region has 17 residues. Germline CDR1 and CDR2: MNHEY and SVGAGI. After removal of 0 bases from V and 7 bases from J, the junction contained 6 bases not matched to a gene. CDR3 sequence reads: CASSYSGLAGVKNEQFF. In DNA, the CDR3 is TGTGCCAGCAGTTACTCTGGACTAGCGGGAGTAAAGAATGAGCAGTTCTTC.